This TCR beta chain was found in a study of T cell repertoires in ileal Crohn's disease. As concerns this clone: Its antigen is still unknown.

Study observations and caveats: Clonal expansions were more frequent in active smokers than non-smokers at surgery.

Each sample's TCRB immunosequencing used five hundred nanograms of biopsy DNA. The repertoire was sequenced with immunoSEQ multiplex PCR; TCRdb's copy has only in-frame clones and lacks some. This sample has around 15,000 clones, with 75% to 90% found just once. Trimming took 5 bases from V and 6 from J; bases not matched to a gene: 6. CDR3 length: 14 amino acids. The germline V gene has CDR1 SGDLS and CDR2 YYNGEE. The TCR was taken from an adult with Crohn's disease. The chain joins TRBV9 to TRBJ1-5; 9 positions agree with TRBD1. Sequenced material: ileal tissue. CDR3 DNA sequence: TGTGCCAGCAGTGGGGACAGGGTTTCTCAGCCCCAGCATTTT. Residues: CASSGDRVSQPQHF.